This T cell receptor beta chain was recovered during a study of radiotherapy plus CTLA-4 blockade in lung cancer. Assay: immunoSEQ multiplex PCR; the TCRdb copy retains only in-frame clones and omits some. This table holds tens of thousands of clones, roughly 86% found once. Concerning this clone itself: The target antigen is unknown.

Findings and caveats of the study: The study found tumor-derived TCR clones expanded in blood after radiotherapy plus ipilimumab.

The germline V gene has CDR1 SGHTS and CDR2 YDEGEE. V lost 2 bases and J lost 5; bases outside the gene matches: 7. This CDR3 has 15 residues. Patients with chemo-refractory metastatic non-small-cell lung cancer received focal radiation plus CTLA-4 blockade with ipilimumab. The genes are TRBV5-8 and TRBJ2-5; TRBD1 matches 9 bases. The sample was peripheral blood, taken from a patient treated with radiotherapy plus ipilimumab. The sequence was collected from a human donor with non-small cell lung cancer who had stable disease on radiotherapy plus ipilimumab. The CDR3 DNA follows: TGTGCCAGCAGCTTTAGGGACAGGGTCGGGGAGACCCAGTACTTC. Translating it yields CASSFRDRVGETQYF.